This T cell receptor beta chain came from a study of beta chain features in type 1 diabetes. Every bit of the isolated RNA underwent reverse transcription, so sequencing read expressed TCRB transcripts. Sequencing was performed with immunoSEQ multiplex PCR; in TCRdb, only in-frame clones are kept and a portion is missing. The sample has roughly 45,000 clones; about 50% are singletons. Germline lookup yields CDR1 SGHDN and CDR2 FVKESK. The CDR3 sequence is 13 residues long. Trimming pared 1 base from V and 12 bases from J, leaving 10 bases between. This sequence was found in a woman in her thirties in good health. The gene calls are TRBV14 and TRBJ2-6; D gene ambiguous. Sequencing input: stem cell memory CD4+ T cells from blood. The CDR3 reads CASSQADIRVLTF. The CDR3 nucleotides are TGTGCCAGCAGCCAAGCTGACATTCGCGTCCTGACTTTC.